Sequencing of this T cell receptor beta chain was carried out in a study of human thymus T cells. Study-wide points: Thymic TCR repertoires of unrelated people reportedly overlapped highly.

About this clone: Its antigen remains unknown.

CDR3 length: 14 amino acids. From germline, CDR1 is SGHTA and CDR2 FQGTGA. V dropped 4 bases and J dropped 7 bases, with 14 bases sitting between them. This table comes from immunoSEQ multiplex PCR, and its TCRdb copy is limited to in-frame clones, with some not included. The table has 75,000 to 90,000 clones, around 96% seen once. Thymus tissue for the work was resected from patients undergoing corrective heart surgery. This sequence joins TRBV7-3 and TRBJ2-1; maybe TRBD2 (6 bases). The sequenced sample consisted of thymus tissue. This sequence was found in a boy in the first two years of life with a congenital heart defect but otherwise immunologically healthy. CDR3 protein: CASSSSGTPNEQFF. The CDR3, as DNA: TGTGCCAGCAGCTCTTCCGGGACTCCTAATGAGCAGTTCTTC.